These 9 T cell receptor beta chains originate from one sample sequenced in a study of beta chain features in type 1 diabetes. Expressed TCRB transcripts were sequenced because the isolated RNA had all been reverse transcribed beforehand. Libraries were prepared by immunoSEQ multiplex PCR; TCRdb keeps only in-frame clonotypes and omits some of them. In the table there are about 230,000 clones, approximately 16% of which are singletons. Study-wide findings and caveats: All four CD4+ subsets of Type 1 diabetes patients contained TCRB CDR3s that were moderately but significantly shorter.

No antigen is known for these receptors. Material for sequencing was naive CD4+ T cells from blood. The receptors here all came from a man aged 25 to 40 with type 1 diabetes.

This clone occurred a few times. The chain employs TRBV4-2 and TRBJ2-3; D gene unclear. Germline V lookup: CDR1 LGHNA, CDR2 YNFKEQ. Trimming stripped 4 bases from V and 4 bases from J, with 9 bases between. The CDR3 sequence is 13 residues long. The CDR3 DNA is TGTGCCAGCAGCCGACCCGAGGCAGATACGCAGTATTTT. It yields the protein CASSRPEADTQYF.

The rearrangement joins TRBV2 to TRBJ2-6; D unresolved. This CDR3 contains 14 residues. The germline V gene encodes CDR1 SNHLY and CDR2 FYNNEI. V lost 6 bases, J lost 0 bases, and 6 bases lay in between. The CDR3 is CASRSASGANVLTF. CDR3 DNA: TGTGCCAGCAGATCGGCCTCTGGGGCCAACGTCCTGACTTTC.

The rearrangement links TRBV23-1 to TRBJ1-1; D is perhaps TRBD1 (5 bases). TRBV23-1 is identified as an open reading frame with a role that is uncertain. This CDR3 has 15 amino acids. V shed 4 bases and J shed 3 bases, with 15 bases lying between them. CDR3 sequence reads: CASSPLGVFDTEAFF. The CDR3 DNA sequence: TGCGCCAGCAGTCCCTTGGGGGTGTTTGACACTGAAGCTTTCTTT.

The V and J genes are TRBV4-1 and TRBJ2-1; 7 positions match TRBD2. This CDR3 region has 16 residues. Germline CDR1 and CDR2: MGHRA and YSYEKL. V gave up 0 bases and J gave up 3 bases; unmatched junction bases: 5. CDR3 coding DNA: TGCGCCAGCAGCCAAGATCAAAGCGGGAACTACAATGAGCAGTTCTTC. It codes for CASSQDQSGNYNEQFF.

The chain carries TRBV5-1 and TRBJ2-7; D not certain. CDR1 SGHRS and CDR2 YFSETQ come from the germline V gene. The CDR3 length is 13 residues. The germline V and J ends were trimmed by 3 bases and 3 bases, with 10 bases remaining between them. This chain's CDR3 is CASSSRDLYEQYF. Here the CDR3 DNA reads TGCGCCAGCAGCTCGAGAGACCTCTACGAGCAGTACTTC.

This clone was counted a few times. V and J are TRBV5-1 and TRBJ2-5; 7 bases line up with TRBD2. Germline V gene sequence: CDR1 SGHRS, CDR2 YFSETQ. The length of the CDR3 is 16 residues. The V segment lost 4 bases and the J segment 5 bases; nucleotides outside the gene matches: 14. The CDR3 loop reads CASSPGTGGSGETQYF. The CDR3 nucleotides are TGCGCCAGCAGCCCCGGAACGGGCGGGAGCGGGGAGACCCAGTACTTC.

The sample holds a few counts of this clone. J is TRBJ2-7 and V is TRBV18, with 8 bases that match TRBD2. V dropped 2 bases and J dropped 6; count of bases not matched to a gene: 6. Germline assignment: CDR1 KGHSH and CDR2 LQKENI. This CDR3 has 14 amino acids. CDR3 sequence (DNA): TGTGCCAGCTCACCAAGCGGGAGTCATTCCGAGCAGTACTTC. It codes for CASSPSGSHSEQYF. The full variable domain, its missing parts supplied by reference TRBV18 and TRBJ2-7, is NAGVMQNPRHLVRRRGQEARLRCSPMKGHSHVYWYRQLPEEGLKFMVYLQKENIIDESGMPKERFSAEFPKEGPSILRIQQVVRGDSAAYFCASSPSGSHSEQYFGPGTRLTVT.

J is TRBJ2-3 and V is TRBV5-4; TRBD2 is a possible D gene (6 bases). Between the trimmed V and J ends, which lost 3 bases and 1 base, there was a span of 12 bases. CDR3 length equals 15 residues. Germline lookup yields CDR1 SGHNT and CDR2 YYREEE (reference sequence). The chain's CDR3 is CASSSHTGGTDTQYF. In DNA form, the CDR3 reads TGTGCCAGCAGCTCCCATACGGGAGGCACAGATACGCAGTATTTT. The complete variable domain, with remaining parts taken from reference TRBV5-4 and TRBJ2-3, reads ETGVTQSPTHLIKTRGQQVTLRCSSQSGHNTVSWYQQALGQGPQFIFQYYREEENGRGNFPPRFSGLQFPNYSSELNVNALELDDSALYLCASSSHTGGTDTQYFGPGTRLTVL.

This CDR3 is CASSPTGTGTEAFF. The CDR3 DNA follows: TGTGCCAGCAGCCCGACAGGGACCGGCACTGAAGCTTTCTTT. The chain has TRBV9 and TRBJ1-1, with 7 positions matching TRBD1. From germline, CDR1 is SGDLS and CDR2 YYNGEE. V lost 4 bases, J lost 4 bases, and 7 bases stayed unmatched. The CDR3 loop spans 14 amino acids. Full variable domain (remainder filled in from reference TRBV9 and TRBJ1-1): DSGVTQTPKHLITATGQRVTLRCSPRSGDLSVYWYQQSLDQGLQFLIQYYNGEERAKGNILERFSAQQFPDLHSELNLSSLELGDSALYFCASSPTGTGTEAFFGQGTRLTVV.